The T cell receptor beta chain described here comes from a study of T cell responses to AZD1222 COVID-19 vaccine. This CDR3 region has 15 residues. Per the germline V gene, CDR1 is SGHTA and CDR2 is FQGNSA. Germline trimming cut 5 bases from V and 7 bases from J; bases unmatched to any gene: 11. The repertoire was sequenced with immunoSEQ multiplex PCR; TCRdb's copy has only in-frame clones and lacks some. The repertoire holds 85,000 to 120,000 clones, roughly 90% seen once, with around 5% in the top ten. In its sample, this clone was seen once. V gene TRBV7-2 combines with J gene TRBJ1-5; 7 bases are shared with TRBD1. The receptor comes from an adult in good health. The sample in question was peripheral blood, obtained on day 0 of AZD1222 vaccination. CDR3 sequence: CASSPGGGSVQPQHF. The CDR3 region has the DNA TGTGCCAGCAGCCCAGGGGGGGGAAGTGTACAGCCCCAGCATTTT.